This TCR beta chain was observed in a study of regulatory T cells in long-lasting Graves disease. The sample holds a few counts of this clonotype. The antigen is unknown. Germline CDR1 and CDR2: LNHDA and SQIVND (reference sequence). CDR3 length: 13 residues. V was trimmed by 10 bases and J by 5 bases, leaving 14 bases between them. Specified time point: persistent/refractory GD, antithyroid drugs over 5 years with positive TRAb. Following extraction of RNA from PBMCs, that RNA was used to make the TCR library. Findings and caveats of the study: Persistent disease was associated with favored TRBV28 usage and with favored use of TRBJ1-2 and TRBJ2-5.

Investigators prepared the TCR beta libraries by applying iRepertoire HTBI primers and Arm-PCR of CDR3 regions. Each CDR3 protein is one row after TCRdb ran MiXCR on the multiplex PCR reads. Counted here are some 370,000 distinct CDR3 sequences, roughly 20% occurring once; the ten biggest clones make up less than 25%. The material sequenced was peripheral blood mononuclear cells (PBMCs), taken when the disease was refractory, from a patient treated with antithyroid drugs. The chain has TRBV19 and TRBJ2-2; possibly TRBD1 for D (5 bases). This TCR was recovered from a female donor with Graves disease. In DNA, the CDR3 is TGTGCCACCCCCTACAGGCCAACCGGGGAGCTGTTTTTT. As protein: CATPYRPTGELFF.